Listed here are 8 T cell receptor beta chains from one sample, sequenced in a study of tumour-infiltrating T cells in Burkitt lymphoma. Assay used: immunoSEQ multiplex PCR; TCRdb lists only in-frame clones, some missing. The table records 12,000 to 15,000 clones, less than 90% of them present only once. Source material: tumor tissue. The receptor source for this set is a human donor with diffuse large B-cell lymphoma.

There are a few counts of this clone. The chain links TRBV5-4 to TRBJ2-7; D is unresolved. This CDR3 region has 11 residues. CDR1 SGHNT and CDR2 YYREEE come from the germline V gene (reference sequence). Between the trimmed V and J ends, which lost 1 base and 7 bases, there was a span of 6 bases. The CDR3 bases are TGTGCCAGCAGCTTGTTTGCTGAGCAGTACTTC. As protein: CASSLFAEQYF. The variable domain in full, with the rest retrieved from reference TRBV5-4 and TRBJ2-7, is ETGVTQSPTHLIKTRGQQVTLRCSSQSGHNTVSWYQQALGQGPQFIFQYYREEENGRGNFPPRFSGLQFPNYSSELNVNALELDDSALYLCASSLFAEQYFGPGTRLTVT.

The chain has TRBV9 and TRBJ1-1; 7 nucleotides line up with TRBD1. This CDR3 has 13 amino acids. The V gene's germline CDR1 is SGDLS and CDR2 YYNGEE. With 3 bases clipped from V and 7 bases from J, the junction kept 6 bases outside the gene matches. The CDR3 DNA reads as TGTGCCAGCAGCGGACAGGGCCGGAATGAAGCTTTCTTT. As protein: CASSGQGRNEAFF.

V gene TRBV5-4 combines with J gene TRBJ2-3; 11 bases map to TRBD1. This CDR3 is 15 amino acids long. Germline values: CDR1 SGHNT, CDR2 YYREEE (reference sequence). V trimming: 2 bases; J trimming: 6 bases; junction bases outside the gene matches: 5. The CDR3 bases are TGTGCCAGCAGCTTCACGGGACAGGGGGACGATACGCAGTATTTT. This sequence encodes CASSFTGQGDDTQYF. Combining the CDR3 with reference TRBV5-4 and TRBJ2-3 gives the whole variable domain ETGVTQSPTHLIKTRGQQVTLRCSSQSGHNTVSWYQQALGQGPQFIFQYYREEENGRGNFPPRFSGLQFPNYSSELNVNALELDDSALYLCASSFTGQGDDTQYFGPGTRLTVL.

The V call is TRBV5-1, the J call TRBJ2-1; no firm D call. Trimming removed 0 bases at V and 3 bases at J, with 10 bases between. Germline V gives CDR1 SGHRS, CDR2 YFSETQ. The CDR3 is 15 amino acids. The CDR3 protein is CASSLAQPVYNEQFF. Here the CDR3 DNA reads TGCGCCAGCAGCTTGGCCCAGCCGGTCTACAATGAGCAGTTCTTC. Full variable domain (rest looked up from reference TRBV5-1 and TRBJ2-1): KAGVTQTPRYLIKTRGQQVTLSCSPISGHRSVSWYQQTPGQGLQFLFEYFSETQRNKGNFPGRFSGRQFSNSRSEMNVSTLELGDSALYLCASSLAQPVYNEQFFGPGTRLTVL.

The rearrangement links TRBV7-2 to TRBJ2-3, with TRBD2 matching 12 bases. CDR3 length: 17 amino acids. Germline lookup yields CDR1 SGHTA and CDR2 FQGNSA. V was pared by 3 bases and J by 0 bases, with 4 bases of the junction left unmatched. The CDR3 DNA reads as TGTGCCAGCAGCTTTAGTCTAGCGGGAGGGAGCACAGATACGCAGTATTTT. It translates to CASSFSLAGGSTDTQYF.

In its sample, this clone was seen once. The chain employs TRBV19 and TRBJ2-2, with TRBD1 identical over 9 bases. The germline V gene encodes CDR1 LNHDA and CDR2 SQIVND (reference sequence). V dropped 5 bases and J dropped 8; count of bases not matched to a gene: 12. CDR3 length: 16 residues. CDR3 region: CASSLGTGWRRGELFF. As DNA, the CDR3 is TGTGCCAGTAGTCTGGGGACAGGGTGGCGGCGGGGGGAGCTGTTTTTT.

This chain uses TRBV19 with TRBJ2-1; no firm D call. V gave up 5 bases and J gave up 8 bases, with 16 bases separating them. From germline, CDR1 is LNHDA and CDR2 SQIVND (reference sequence). This CDR3 has 14 amino acids. The CDR3 here is CASSQVVALDEQFF. DNA for the CDR3: TGTGCCAGTAGTCAGGTGGTAGCATTAGATGAGCAGTTCTTC. The whole variable domain, remainder taken from reference TRBV19 and TRBJ2-1, is DGGITQSPKYLFRKEGQNVTLSCEQNLNHDAMYWYRQDPGQGLRLIYYSQIVNDFQKGDIAEGYSVSREKKESFPLTVTSAQKNPTAFYLCASSQVVALDEQFFGPGTRLTVL.

The CDR3 sequence: CASSLDGSPNNEQFF. For the CDR3, the DNA is TGTGCCAGCAGCTTAGACGGGAGCCCAAACAATGAGCAGTTCTTC. V usage is TRBV7-8 and J usage is TRBJ2-1; the D gene is possibly TRBD2 (6 bases). Deletions cut 1 base from V and 5 bases from J, with 12 bases between. The CDR3 sequence is 15 residues long. Germline V gene data show CDR1 as SGHVS and CDR2 as FQNEAQ.